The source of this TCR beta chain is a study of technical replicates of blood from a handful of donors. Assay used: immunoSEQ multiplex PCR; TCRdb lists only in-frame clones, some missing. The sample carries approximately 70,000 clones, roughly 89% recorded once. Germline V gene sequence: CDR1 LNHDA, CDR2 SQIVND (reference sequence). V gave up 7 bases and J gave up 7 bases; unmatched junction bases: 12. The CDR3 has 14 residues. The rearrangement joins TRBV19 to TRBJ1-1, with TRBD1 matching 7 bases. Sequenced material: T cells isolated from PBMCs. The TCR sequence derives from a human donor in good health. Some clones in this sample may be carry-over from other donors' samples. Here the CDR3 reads CASMGGFQGGEAFF. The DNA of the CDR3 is TGTGCCAGTATGGGGGGATTCCAGGGGGGTGAAGCTTTCTTT.